This T cell receptor (beta chain) was sequenced during a study of T-cell memory formation after mild COVID-19. Constant-segment primers and 5'RACE yielded cDNA libraries for TCR alpha and TCR beta, each carrying sample barcodes and UMIs. TCRdb reanalysed the 5' RACE reads using MiXCR and keeps one entry per CDR3 protein. The sample lists 120,000 to 150,000 distinct CDR3 sequences, about 5.5% seen once, with 2% to 2.5% in the top ten. This clonotype was seen at least ten times. This CDR3 comprises 15 residues. The germline V gene has CDR1 LNHNV and CDR2 YYDKDF (reference sequence). The V gene end was trimmed by 1 base and the J gene end by 4 bases; junction bases not matched to a gene: 6.

This chain uses TRBV15 with TRBJ1-1; 7 nucleotides line up with TRBD1. The sample taken for sequencing was PBMCs or a T cell subset sorted from them (not recorded which). The receptor comes from an adult woman who had mild COVID-19 (a few samples of this study predate the infection). Cell type and time point are not known. Written as DNA, the CDR3 is TGTGCCACCAGCAGAGGATCAGGGGGGATCACTGAAGCTTTCTTT. Protein sequence: CATSRGSGGITEAFF.